This TCR beta chain stems from a study of neurological immune-mediated disorders. Via MiXCR, TCRdb re-called the 5' RACE reads, giving one row per CDR3 protein. The sample lists about 55,000 distinct CDR3 sequences, more than 3% occurring once. Overall study results and limits: No expanded-clone CDR3 amino acid sequence recurred across subjects, suggesting private TCR-beta repertoires. Expansion of TCR clones was greatest in HTLV-1-associated myelopathy and smallest in multiple sclerosis, where it fell below that of healthy controls.

This clonotype showed up many times. Its antigen is not known. This CDR3 contains 16 residues. Germline-derived CDR1 and CDR2 are KGHSY and FQNENV. V lost 2 bases, J lost 3 bases, and 5 bases stayed unmatched. The rearrangement uses TRBV16 and TRBJ1-5; the match to TRBD1 covers 9 bases. The sequenced sample was CD4+ T cells from blood. The TCR comes from a middle-aged woman with multiple sclerosis. CDR3 in amino acids: CASSQDDRGNNQPQHF. The CDR3 coding sequence is TGTGCCAGCAGCCAAGACGACAGGGGGAACAATCAGCCCCAGCATTTT.